The next 6 T cell receptor beta chains were all read from a single sample in a study of blood T cell repertoires in COVID-19. The protocol was immunoSEQ multiplex PCR, while the TCRdb copy is restricted to in-frame clones and leaves out a portion. This table holds some 190,000 clones, over 65% found once. The sequencing input was peripheral blood. The receptors stem from a person aged 70 to 85 with COVID-19, enrolled during active disease.

The chain links TRBV19 to TRBJ1-6, with 7 bases matching TRBD1. V lost 4 bases to trimming and J lost 6 bases; unmatched junction nucleotides: 6. CDR3 length: 15 residues. The V gene's germline CDR1 is LNHDA and CDR2 SQIVND (reference sequence). In DNA, the CDR3 is TGTGCCAGTAGTACCGGACAGGACTCTAATTCACCCCTCCACTTT. Translating gives CASSTGQDSNSPLHF.

This clone was seen only a few times. This sequence joins TRBV19 and TRBJ2-3; weak D call: TRBD2 (6 bases). The CDR3 totals 18 residues. Per germline, CDR1 LNHDA and CDR2 SQIVND (reference sequence). The V end was cut by 5 bases, the J end by 0 bases, with 21 bases between. The CDR3 is CASSLGGSGITSTDTQYF. The DNA for the CDR3 is TGTGCCAGTAGTCTCGGGGGTAGCGGCATCACTAGCACAGATACGCAGTATTTT.

The chain recombines TRBV19 with TRBJ2-1, with TRBD2 matching over 12 bases. Losses at the gene ends were 6 bases for V and 5 bases for J; bases not matched to a gene: 5. Germline assignment: CDR1 LNHDA and CDR2 SQIVND (reference sequence). The CDR3 length is 15 residues. The CDR3 DNA reads TGTGCCAGTAGGCGGACTAGCGGGACGCACAATGAGCAGTTCTTC. Its translation is CASRRTSGTHNEQFF.

The chain employs TRBV2 and TRBJ2-7; 9 nucleotides align to TRBD2. J lost 3 bases, V lost 3 bases, and 6 bases had no gene match. This CDR3 has 15 amino acids. CDR1 and CDR2 from the germline V gene are SNHLY and FYNNEI. CDR3 coding DNA: TGTGCCAGCAGTGATTCCCAGCGGGGGGACTACGAGCAGTACTTC. This codes for CASSDSQRGDYEQYF.

The V gene is TRBV6-2 or TRBV6-3, the J gene TRBJ2-2, with D possibly matching TRBD1 (5 bases). Germline V CDR1 and CDR2: MNHEY, SVGEGT. CDR3 size: 14 residues. Trimming removed 2 bases from V and 2 bases from J, with 6 bases in between. The CDR3 DNA reads as TGTGCCAGCAGTTACGGACATAACACCGGGGAGCTGTTTTTT. Translating gives CASSYGHNTGELFF.

V gene TRBV10-3 combines with J gene TRBJ2-7; D possibly corresponds to TRBD1 (6 bases). Trimming removed 5 bases from V and 2 bases from J, with 13 bases in between. Per the germline V gene, CDR1 is ENHRY and CDR2 is SYGVKD. The CDR3 length is 14 residues. CDR3 sequence: CAISRQASTYEQYF. The CDR3 DNA reads as TGTGCCATCAGTCGACAGGCGAGTACCTACGAGCAGTACTTC.